A single sample is the source of the 20 T cell receptor beta chains below, sequenced in a study of cytomegalovirus exposure and HLA in healthy donors. It was with 60 Vbeta and 13 Jbeta primers that the PCR ran. Sequencing used immunoSEQ multiplex PCR; TCRdb keeps in-frame clones, though not all of them. The data contain some 150,000 clones, 55% to 70% of them seen just once; the ten biggest clones take up about 7.1%. Material: PBMCs. These receptors came from a woman in her sixties or seventies in good health and CMV-seropositive.

The chain employs TRBV27 and TRBJ1-6, with 8 nucleotides matching TRBD1. V gave up 6 bases and J gave up 10 bases; unmatched junction bases: 11. The CDR3 runs to 15 residues. Germline V gene sequence: CDR1 MNHEY, CDR2 SMNVEV (reference sequence). CDR3 in DNA: TGTGCCAGCAGGGCAGGGCAGGGGGCAAGGTCACCCCTCCACTTT. This sequence encodes CASRAGQGARSPLHF.

The chain recombines TRBV18 with TRBJ2-1; TRBD2 is a possible D gene (6 bases). The CDR3 totals 15 residues. V gave up 0 bases and J gave up 8 bases, with 14 bases separating them. Germline V lookup: CDR1 KGHSH, CDR2 LQKENI. CDR3 bases: TGTGCCAGCTCACCACCTAGCCTAGCGTTCGATGAGCAGTTCTTC. Protein product: CASSPPSLAFDEQFF.

This clone was seen only a few times. J is TRBJ2-3 and V is TRBV9, with 7 bases lining up with TRBD2. J was trimmed by 6 bases and V by 4 bases; bases with no gene match: 14. This CDR3 has 16 residues. Germline V gene sequence: CDR1 SGDLS, CDR2 YYNGEE. The CDR3 here is CASSPQWGGPQDTQYF. The CDR3 DNA reads as TGTGCCAGCAGCCCCCAGTGGGGAGGGCCTCAGGATACGCAGTATTTT.

DNA for the CDR3: TGTGCCAGCAGTGAAGCGGGACTTTACCGGAATCAGCCCCAGCATTTT. Translation gives CASSEAGLYRNQPQHF. The gene calls are TRBV2 and TRBJ1-5; perhaps TRBD1 as D (5 bases). The CDR3 consists of 16 residues. Germline lookup yields CDR1 SNHLY and CDR2 FYNNEI. V was shortened by 0 bases and J by 4 bases, with 13 bases between the two germline ends.

CDR3 residues: CASSSDPRGRTEAFF. The DNA for the CDR3 is TGCGCCAGCAGCTCGGACCCCAGGGGGAGGACTGAAGCTTTCTTT. The chain employs TRBV5-1 and TRBJ1-1, with 7 bases matching TRBD1. The length of the CDR3 is 15 residues. Per the germline V gene, CDR1 is SGHRS and CDR2 is YFSETQ. The ends lost 3 bases at V and 5 bases at J; junction bases unmatched: 10. Full variable domain (rest looked up from reference TRBV5-1 and TRBJ1-1): KAGVTQTPRYLIKTRGQQVTLSCSPISGHRSVSWYQQTPGQGLQFLFEYFSETQRNKGNFPGRFSGRQFSNSRSEMNVSTLELGDSALYLCASSSDPRGRTEAFFGQGTRLTVV.

This clone came up a few times. The chain employs TRBV7-9 and TRBJ2-5, with D possibly being TRBD2 (6 bases). The CDR3 has 13 amino acids. V lost 3 bases to trimming and J lost 4 bases, with 9 bases between them. Germline V CDR1 and CDR2: SEHNR, FQNEAQ (reference sequence). The CDR3 DNA reads as TGTGCCAGCAGCTTCAGGGAGGCAGAGACCCAGTACTTC. Translating gives CASSFREAETQYF.

This clone was observed a handful of times. The chain carries TRBV19 and TRBJ1-1, with 9 bases lining up with TRBD1. CDR3 size: 16 residues. Per the germline V gene, CDR1 is LNHDA and CDR2 is SQIVND (reference sequence). The trim removed 6 bases at V and 0 bases at J, leaving 8 bases unmatched. The CDR3 DNA reads TGTGCCAGTAGACCCTGGACAGGGGCTTTGAACACTGAAGCTTTCTTT. It is translated as CASRPWTGALNTEAFF. The full variable domain, in which reference TRBV19 and TRBJ1-1 provide the parts outside the CDR3, is DGGITQSPKYLFRKEGQNVTLSCEQNLNHDAMYWYRQDPGQGLRLIYYSQIVNDFQKGDIAEGYSVSREKKESFPLTVTSAQKNPTAFYLCASRPWTGALNTEAFFGQGTRLTVV.

The V gene is TRBV6-4, the J gene TRBJ2-3, with no clear D. This CDR3 has 13 residues. V dropped 2 bases and J dropped 6 bases, with 9 bases sitting between them. Germline V gene lookup returns CDR1 MRHNA and CDR2 SNTAGT. CDR3 sequence reads: CASSDRRSDTQYF. The CDR3 region has the DNA TGTGCCAGCAGTGACAGGAGATCCGATACGCAGTATTTT.

The chain links TRBV5-1 to TRBJ2-3; no firm D call. With 0 bases removed from V and 0 bases from J, the gap between germline ends came to 8 bases. Germline-derived CDR1 and CDR2 are SGHRS and YFSETQ. The length of the CDR3 is 15 residues. The CDR3: CASSLAGSSTDTQYF. DNA for the CDR3: TGCGCCAGCAGCTTGGCTGGCAGTAGCACAGATACGCAGTATTTT.

The chain couples TRBV25-1 to TRBJ2-3; 7 bases map to TRBD2. CDR1 and CDR2 (germline): MGHDK, SYGVNS. The V gene end was trimmed by 6 bases and the J gene end by 0 bases; junction bases not matched to a gene: 3. The length of the CDR3 is 14 residues. CDR3 residues: CASRGLTSTDTQYF. The DNA for the CDR3 is TGTGCCAGCAGGGGACTAACTAGCACAGATACGCAGTATTTT.

The V and J genes are TRBV5-1 and TRBJ2-2; 7 nucleotides agree with TRBD2. This CDR3 has 15 residues. Germline loops: CDR1 SGHRS, CDR2 YFSETQ. V shed 1 base and J 5 bases; nucleotides not matched to a gene: 5. The CDR3: CASSLRAGNTGELFF. In nucleotides, the CDR3 is TGCGCCAGCAGCTTGCGAGCGGGAAATACCGGGGAGCTGTTTTTT.

The sample holds a few counts of this clone. This chain connects TRBV5-1 to TRBJ1-1; D remains unclear. Trimming stripped 4 bases from V and 3 bases from J, with 10 bases between. The germline V gene has CDR1 SGHRS and CDR2 YFSETQ. The CDR3 is made up of 13 amino acids. The chain's CDR3 is CASSLGSDTEAFF. In DNA, the CDR3 is TGCGCCAGCAGCCTGGGTTCCGACACTGAAGCTTTCTTT.

The J gene is TRBJ1-2, the V gene TRBV5-1; possible D gene TRBD1, 5 bases. Trimming took 6 bases from V and 4 from J, leaving 10 bases between them. Germline V gene lookup returns CDR1 SGHRS and CDR2 YFSETQ. CDR3 size: 12 residues. CDR3 in DNA: TGCGCCAGCAAATCGGGGGGCTATGGCTACACCTTC. Translation: CASKSGGYGYTF.

The gene calls are TRBV13 and TRBJ2-7; D remains unclear. Trimming left V 4 bases short and J 5 bases short, with 15 bases between. Germline V gives CDR1 PRHDT, CDR2 FYEKMQ (reference sequence). CDR3 length equals 14 residues. The CDR3 spells CASSSGLVANEQYF. The CDR3 coding sequence is TGTGCCAGCAGCTCAGGATTAGTAGCTAACGAGCAGTACTTC.

V usage is TRBV5-5 and J usage is TRBJ2-7, with TRBD1 identical over 9 bases. There are 14 residues in the CDR3. The V and J ends lost 4 bases and 7 bases, in that order; junction bases with no gene match: 9. Germline V CDR1 and CDR2: SGHKS, YYEKEE (reference sequence). CDR3 nucleotide sequence: TGTGCCAGCAGCGTTCCGGGACAGGGATATGAGCAGTACTTC. Its protein product is CASSVPGQGYEQYF.

This clone was detected a few times. The CDR3 sequence is CASSLVGRGQYF. The CDR3 region has the DNA TGTGCCAGCAGTTTAGTAGGCCGAGGGCAGTACTTC. The chain couples TRBV28 to TRBJ2-7, with D uncertain. This CDR3 contains 12 residues. From germline, CDR1 is MDHEN and CDR2 SYDVKM. V was shortened by 2 bases and J by 9 bases, with 11 bases between the two germline ends.

The gene calls are TRBV5-6 and TRBJ2-1; tentatively, D is TRBD2 (6 bases). The CDR3 runs to 15 residues. Germline V CDR1 and CDR2: SGHDT, YYEEEE. Trimming removed 4 bases at V and 6 bases at J, with 17 bases between. The CDR3 loop is CASSPDRLDRNEQFF. DNA of the CDR3: TGTGCCAGCAGCCCGGATCGACTAGACCGCAATGAGCAGTTCTTC.

This chain uses TRBV25-1 with TRBJ1-1; 8 positions agree with TRBD1. V lost 5 bases and J lost 1; bases outside the gene matches: 9. There are 16 residues in the CDR3. Per the germline V gene, CDR1 is MGHDK and CDR2 is SYGVNS. The DNA of the CDR3 is TGTGCCAGCAGTCGGACAGGGTTCGGCAAGAACACTGAAGCTTTCTTT. Residues: CASSRTGFGKNTEAFF.

The chain joins TRBV6-5 to TRBJ1-1; D is unclear. Per the germline V gene, CDR1 is MNHEY and CDR2 is SVGAGI. V was pared by 9 bases and J by 0 bases, with 8 bases between. CDR3 size: 12 residues. The CDR3 DNA reads TGTGCCAGTTATACTTTGAACACTGAAGCTTTCTTT. Translated, it gives CASYTLNTEAFF.

The genes are TRBV11-1 and TRBJ2-5, with unresolved D. CDR3 size: 13 residues. CDR1 and CDR2 from the germline V gene are SGHAT and FQDESV (reference sequence). V was cut by 3 bases and J by 4 bases, with 9 bases left in between. The DNA for the CDR3 is TGTGCCAGCAGCTTCGGGTCCACAGAGACCCAGTACTTC. Translated, it gives CASSFGSTETQYF.